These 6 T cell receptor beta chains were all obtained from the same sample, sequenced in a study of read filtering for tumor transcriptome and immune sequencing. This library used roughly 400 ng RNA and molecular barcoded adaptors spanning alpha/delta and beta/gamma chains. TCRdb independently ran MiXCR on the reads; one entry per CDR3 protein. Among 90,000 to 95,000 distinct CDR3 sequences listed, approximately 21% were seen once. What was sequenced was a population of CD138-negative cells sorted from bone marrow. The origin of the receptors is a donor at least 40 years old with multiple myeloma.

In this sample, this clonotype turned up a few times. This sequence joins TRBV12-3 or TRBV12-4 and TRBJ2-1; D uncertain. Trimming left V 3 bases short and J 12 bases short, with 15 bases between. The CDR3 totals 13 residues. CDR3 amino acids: CASSFGSQAGQFF. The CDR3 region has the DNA TGTGCCAGCAGTTTCGGATCGCAGGCTGGGCAGTTCTTC.

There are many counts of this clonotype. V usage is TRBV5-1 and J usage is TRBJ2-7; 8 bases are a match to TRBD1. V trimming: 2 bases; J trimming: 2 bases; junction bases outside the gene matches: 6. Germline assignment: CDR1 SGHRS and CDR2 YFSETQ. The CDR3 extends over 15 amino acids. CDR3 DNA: TGCGCCAGCAGCTTCACTGGACAGGGTACCTACGAGCAGTACTTC. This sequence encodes CASSFTGQGTYEQYF.

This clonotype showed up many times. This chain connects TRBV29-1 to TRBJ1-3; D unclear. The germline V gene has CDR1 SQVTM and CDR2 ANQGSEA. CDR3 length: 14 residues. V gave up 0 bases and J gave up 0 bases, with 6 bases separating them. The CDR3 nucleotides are TGCAGCGTTGAAGACGGCTCCTCTGGAAACACCATATATTTT. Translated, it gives CSVEDGSSGNTIYF.

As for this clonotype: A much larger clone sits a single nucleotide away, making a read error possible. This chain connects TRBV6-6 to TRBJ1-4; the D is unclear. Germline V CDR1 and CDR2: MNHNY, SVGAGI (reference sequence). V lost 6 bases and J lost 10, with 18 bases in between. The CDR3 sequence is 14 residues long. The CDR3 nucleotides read TGTGCCAGCAGGGGGTCAGCGGCGGTCGTAAAACTGTTTTTT. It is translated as CASRGSAAVVKLFF.

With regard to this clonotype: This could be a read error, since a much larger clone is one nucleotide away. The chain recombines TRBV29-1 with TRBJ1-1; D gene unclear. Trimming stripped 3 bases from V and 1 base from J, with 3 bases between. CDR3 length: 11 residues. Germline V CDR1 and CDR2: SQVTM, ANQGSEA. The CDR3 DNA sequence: TGCAGCGTTGACAGGAACACTGAAGCTTTCTTT. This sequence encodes CSVDRNTEAFF.

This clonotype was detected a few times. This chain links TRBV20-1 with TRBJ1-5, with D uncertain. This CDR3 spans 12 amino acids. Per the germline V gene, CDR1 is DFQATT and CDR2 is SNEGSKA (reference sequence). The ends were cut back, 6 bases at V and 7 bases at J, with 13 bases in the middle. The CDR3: CSAADWLQPQHF. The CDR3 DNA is TGCAGTGCCGCAGACTGGTTGCAGCCCCAGCATTTT.